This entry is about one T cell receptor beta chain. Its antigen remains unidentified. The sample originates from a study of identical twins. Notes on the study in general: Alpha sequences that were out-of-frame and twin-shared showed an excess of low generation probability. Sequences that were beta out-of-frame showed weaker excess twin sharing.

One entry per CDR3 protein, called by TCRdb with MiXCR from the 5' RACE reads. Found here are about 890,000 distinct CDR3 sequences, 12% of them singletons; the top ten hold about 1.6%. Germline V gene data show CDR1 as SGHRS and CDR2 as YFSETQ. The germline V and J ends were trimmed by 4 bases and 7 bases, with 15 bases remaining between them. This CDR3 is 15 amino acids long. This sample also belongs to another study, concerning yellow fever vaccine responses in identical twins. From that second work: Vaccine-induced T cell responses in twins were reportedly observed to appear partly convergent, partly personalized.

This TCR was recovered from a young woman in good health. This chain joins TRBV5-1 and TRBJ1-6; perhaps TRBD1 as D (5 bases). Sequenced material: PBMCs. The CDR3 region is CASSDTDKLNSPLHF. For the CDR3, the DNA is TGCGCCAGCAGCGACACGGACAAATTAAATTCACCCCTCCACTTT. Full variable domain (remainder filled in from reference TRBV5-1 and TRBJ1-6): KAGVTQTPRYLIKTRGQQVTLSCSPISGHRSVSWYQQTPGQGLQFLFEYFSETQRNKGNFPGRFSGRQFSNSRSEMNVSTLELGDSALYLCASSDTDKLNSPLHFGNGTRLTVT.